The TCR beta chain under discussion was sequenced for a study of T cell responses to AZD1222 COVID-19 vaccine. Study-level results: Females made up more of the donors, who were largely white British, and clonal diversity may have come out too low. The repertoires were collected only after the peak T cell response. Spike was spanned by vaccine-associated CD4 TCRs, with dominance at 160-218 and 743-854.

Timing groups of about 4 and about 12 weeks for second doses were pooled. Clones were read by immunoSEQ multiplex PCR, and TCRdb kept only the in-frame ones, dropping some. There are some 170,000 clones in the sample; around 92% occur only once, and around 1% lies in the top ten. V lost 4 bases, J lost 4 bases, and 7 bases lay in between. The CDR3 runs 11 residues. Per the germline V gene, CDR1 is SQVTM and CDR2 is ANQGSEA. To note about this clone: Its antigen is as yet unknown. Other DNA sequences from this sample encode an identical CDR3 as well.

The chain joins TRBV29-1 to TRBJ1-1; D ambiguous. The sequence derives from an adult who received the AZD1222 COVID-19 vaccine. Sequenced material: peripheral blood, taken 28 days after the second AZD1222 dose. CDR3 sequence reads: CSVGSGTEAFF. The CDR3 DNA reads TGCAGCGTTGGTTCGGGCACTGAAGCTTTCTTT.